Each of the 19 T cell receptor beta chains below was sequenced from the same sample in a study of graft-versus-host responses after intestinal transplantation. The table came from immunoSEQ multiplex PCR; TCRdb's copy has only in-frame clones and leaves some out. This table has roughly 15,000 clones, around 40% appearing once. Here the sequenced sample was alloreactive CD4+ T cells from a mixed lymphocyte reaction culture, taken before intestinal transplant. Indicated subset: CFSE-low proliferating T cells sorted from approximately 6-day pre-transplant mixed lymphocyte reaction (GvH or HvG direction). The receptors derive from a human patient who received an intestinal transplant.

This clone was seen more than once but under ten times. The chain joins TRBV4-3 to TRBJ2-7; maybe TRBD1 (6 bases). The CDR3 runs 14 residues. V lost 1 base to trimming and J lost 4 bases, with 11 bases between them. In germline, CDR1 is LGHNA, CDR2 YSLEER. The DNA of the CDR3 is TGCGCCAGCAGCCAAGCTATCAGGGGTTACGAGCAGTACTTC. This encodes CASSQAIRGYEQYF.

In nucleotides, the CDR3 is TGTGCCAGCAGCTTAGGGGCCGGGGGGCCCTATAATTCACCCCTCCACTTT. It yields the protein CASSLGAGGPYNSPLHF. The rearrangement joins TRBV11-2 to TRBJ1-6; possibly TRBD1 for D (6 bases). V lost 1 base and J 2 bases, leaving 12 bases between the germline ends. Germline assignment: CDR1 SGHAT and CDR2 FQNNGV. The CDR3 covers 17 residues. The variable domain in full, completed from reference TRBV11-2 and TRBJ1-6, reads EAGVAQSPRYKIIEKRQSVAFWCNPISGHATLYWYQQILGQGPKLLIQFQNNGVVDDSQLPKDRFSAERLKGVDSTLKIQPAKLEDSAVYLCASSLGAGGPYNSPLHFGNGTRLTVT.

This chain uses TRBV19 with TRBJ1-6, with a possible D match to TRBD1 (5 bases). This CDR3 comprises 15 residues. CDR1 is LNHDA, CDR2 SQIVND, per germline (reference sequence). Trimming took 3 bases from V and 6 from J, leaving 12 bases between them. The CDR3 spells CASSMGGIVNSPLHF. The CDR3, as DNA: TGTGCCAGTAGTATGGGGGGTATAGTTAATTCACCCCTCCACTTT.

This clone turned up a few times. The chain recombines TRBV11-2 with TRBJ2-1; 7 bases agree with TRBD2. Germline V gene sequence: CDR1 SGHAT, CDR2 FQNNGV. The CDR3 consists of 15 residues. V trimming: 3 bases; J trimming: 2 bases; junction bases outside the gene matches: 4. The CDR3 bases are TGTGCCAGCAGCTTCCAGCGGGGCCCCTACAATGAGCAGTTCTTC. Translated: CASSFQRGPYNEQFF.

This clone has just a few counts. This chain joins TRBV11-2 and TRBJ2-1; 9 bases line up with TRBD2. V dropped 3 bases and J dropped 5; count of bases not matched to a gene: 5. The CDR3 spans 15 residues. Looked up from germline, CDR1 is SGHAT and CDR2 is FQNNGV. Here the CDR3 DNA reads TGTGCCAGCAGCTTCCCTAGCGGGGCTCACAATGAGCAGTTCTTC. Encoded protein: CASSFPSGAHNEQFF.

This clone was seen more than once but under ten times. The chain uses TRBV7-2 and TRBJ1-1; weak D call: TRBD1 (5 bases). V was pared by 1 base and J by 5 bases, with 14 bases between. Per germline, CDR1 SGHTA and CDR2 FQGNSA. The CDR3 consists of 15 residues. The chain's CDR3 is CASSLVVDMGTEAFF. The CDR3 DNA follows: TGTGCCAGCAGCTTAGTGGTGGACATGGGAACTGAAGCTTTCTTT.

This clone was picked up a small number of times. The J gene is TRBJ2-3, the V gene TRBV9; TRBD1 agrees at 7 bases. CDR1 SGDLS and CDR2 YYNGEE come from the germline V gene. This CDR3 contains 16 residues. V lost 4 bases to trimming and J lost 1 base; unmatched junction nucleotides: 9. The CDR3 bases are TGTGCCAGCAGCCCCCAGACAGGGTTGGGCACAGATACGCAGTATTTT. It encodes CASSPQTGLGTDTQYF. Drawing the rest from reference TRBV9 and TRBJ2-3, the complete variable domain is DSGVTQTPKHLITATGQRVTLRCSPRSGDLSVYWYQQSLDQGLQFLIQYYNGEERAKGNILERFSAQQFPDLHSELNLSSLELGDSALYFCASSPQTGLGTDTQYFGPGTRLTVL.

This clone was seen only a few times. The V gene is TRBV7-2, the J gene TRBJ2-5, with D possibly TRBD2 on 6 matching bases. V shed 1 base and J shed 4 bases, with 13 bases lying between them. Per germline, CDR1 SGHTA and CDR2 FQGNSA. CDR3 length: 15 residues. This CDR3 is CASSLVGGPGETQYF. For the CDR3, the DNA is TGTGCCAGCAGCTTAGTGGGGGGACCTGGAGAGACCCAGTACTTC.

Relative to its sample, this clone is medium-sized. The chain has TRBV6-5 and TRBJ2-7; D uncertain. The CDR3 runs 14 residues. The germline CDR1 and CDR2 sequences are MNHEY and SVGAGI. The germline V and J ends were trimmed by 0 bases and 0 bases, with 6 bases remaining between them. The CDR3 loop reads CASSYSPTSYEQYF. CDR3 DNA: TGTGCCAGCAGTTACTCGCCTACCTCCTACGAGCAGTACTTC.

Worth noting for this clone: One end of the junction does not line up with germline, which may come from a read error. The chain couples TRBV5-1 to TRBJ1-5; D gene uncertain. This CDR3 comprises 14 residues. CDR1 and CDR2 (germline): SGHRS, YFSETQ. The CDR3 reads CASSLSSGNRPQHF. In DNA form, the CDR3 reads TGCGCCAGCAGCTTATCTAGCGGCAATCGGCCCCAGCATTTT.

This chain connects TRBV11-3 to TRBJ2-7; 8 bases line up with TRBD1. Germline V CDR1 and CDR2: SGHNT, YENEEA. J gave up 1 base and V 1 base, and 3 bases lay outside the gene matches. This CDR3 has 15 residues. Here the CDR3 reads CASSLGQGASYEQYF. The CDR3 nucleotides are TGTGCCAGCAGCTTAGGGCAGGGGGCTTCCTACGAGCAGTACTTC. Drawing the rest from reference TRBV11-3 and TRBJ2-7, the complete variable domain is EAGVVQSPRYKIIEKKQPVAFWCNPISGHNTLYWYLQNLGQGPELLIRYENEEAVDDSQLPKDRFSAERLKGVDSTLKIQPAELGDSAVYLCASSLGQGASYEQYFGPGTRLTVT.

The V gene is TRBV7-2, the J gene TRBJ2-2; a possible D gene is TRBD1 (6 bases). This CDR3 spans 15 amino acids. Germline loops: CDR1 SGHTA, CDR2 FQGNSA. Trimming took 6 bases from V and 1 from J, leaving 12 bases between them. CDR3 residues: CASRPWTENTGELFF. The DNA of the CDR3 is TGTGCCAGCAGACCTTGGACAGAGAACACCGGGGAGCTGTTTTTT.

Here the CDR3 DNA reads TGTGCCAGCAGTTACTCCCGCGGGAAAGGCGGGGAGCAGTACTTC. It specifies CASSYSRGKGGEQYF. The J gene is TRBJ2-7, the V gene TRBV6-5, with D possibly being TRBD2 (6 bases). Trimming took 0 bases from V and 7 from J, leaving 16 bases between them. Looked up from germline, CDR1 is MNHEY and CDR2 is SVGAGI. This CDR3 is built from 15 residues.

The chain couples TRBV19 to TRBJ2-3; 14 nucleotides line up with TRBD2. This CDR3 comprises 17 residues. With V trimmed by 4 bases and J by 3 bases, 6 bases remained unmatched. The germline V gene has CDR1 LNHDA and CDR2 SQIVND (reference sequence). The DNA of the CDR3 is TGTGCCAGTAGTACGAGGCGACTAGCGGGGGGGACAGATACGCAGTATTTT. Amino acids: CASSTRRLAGGTDTQYF.

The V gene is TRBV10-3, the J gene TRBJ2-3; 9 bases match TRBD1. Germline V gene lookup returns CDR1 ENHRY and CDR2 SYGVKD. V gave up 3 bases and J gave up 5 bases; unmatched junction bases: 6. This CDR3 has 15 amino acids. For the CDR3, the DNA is TGTGCCATCAGTGATGGACAGGGGCACGGAGATACGCAGTATTTT. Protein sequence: CAISDGQGHGDTQYF.

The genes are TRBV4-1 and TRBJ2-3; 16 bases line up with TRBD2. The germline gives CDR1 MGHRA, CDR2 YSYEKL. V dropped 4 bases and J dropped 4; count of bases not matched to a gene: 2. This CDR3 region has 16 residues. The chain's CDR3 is CASSPGLAGGPDTQYF. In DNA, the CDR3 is TGCGCCAGCAGCCCGGGACTAGCGGGGGGGCCAGATACGCAGTATTTT.

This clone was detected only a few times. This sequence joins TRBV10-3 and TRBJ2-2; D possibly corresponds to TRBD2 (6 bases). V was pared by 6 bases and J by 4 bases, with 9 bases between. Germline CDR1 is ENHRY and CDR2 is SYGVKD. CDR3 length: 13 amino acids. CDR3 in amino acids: CAIRGTATGELFF. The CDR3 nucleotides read TGTGCCATCAGGGGGACTGCCACCGGGGAGCTGTTTTTT.

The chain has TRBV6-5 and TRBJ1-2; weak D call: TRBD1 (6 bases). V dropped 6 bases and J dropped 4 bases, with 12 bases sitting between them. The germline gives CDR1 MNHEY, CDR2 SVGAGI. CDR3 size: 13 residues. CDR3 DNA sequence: TGTGCCAGCAGACCCCCAGGGGCCTATGGCTACACCTTC. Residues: CASRPPGAYGYTF.

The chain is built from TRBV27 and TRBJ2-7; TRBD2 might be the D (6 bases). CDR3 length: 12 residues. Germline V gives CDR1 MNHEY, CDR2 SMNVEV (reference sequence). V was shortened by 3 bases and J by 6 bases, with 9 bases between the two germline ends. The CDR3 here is CASSFWRGEQYF. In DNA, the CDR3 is TGTGCCAGCAGTTTTTGGAGGGGCGAGCAGTACTTC.